This entry is about one T cell receptor (beta chain). The data derive from a study of control samples from healthy donors and cancer patients. Method: immunoSEQ multiplex PCR; TCRdb's copy keeps in-frame clones and lacks some. The top ten hold approximately 6.8% of the sample, which has approximately 140,000 clones, under 95% seen once. V lost 3 bases to trimming and J lost 0 bases, with 5 bases between them. The CDR3 totals 13 residues. This chain uses TRBV12-3 or TRBV12-4 with TRBJ1-1; D is uncertain. This receptor was taken from a young man in good health. The specimen sequenced was blood. CDR3 bases: TGTGCCAGCAGTTTGGGAGTGAACACTGAAGCTTTCTTT. Protein sequence: CASSLGVNTEAFF.